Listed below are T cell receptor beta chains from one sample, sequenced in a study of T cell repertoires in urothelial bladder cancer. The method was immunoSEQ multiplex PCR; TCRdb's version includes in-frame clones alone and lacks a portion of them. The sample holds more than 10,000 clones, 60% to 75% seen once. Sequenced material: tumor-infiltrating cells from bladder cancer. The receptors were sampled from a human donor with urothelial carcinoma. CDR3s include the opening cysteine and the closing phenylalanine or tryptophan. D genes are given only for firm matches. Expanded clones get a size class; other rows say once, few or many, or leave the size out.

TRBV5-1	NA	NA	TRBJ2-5	CASSSSSGTLQETQYF	TGCGCCAGCAGCTCAAGCTCCGGGACTCTACAAGAGACCCAGTACTTC
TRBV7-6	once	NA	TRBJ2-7	CASSPSLSRAAYEQYF	TGTGCCAGCAGCCCATCGCTCTCGCGGGCTGCCTACGAGCAGTACTTC
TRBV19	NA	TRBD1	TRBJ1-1	CASSIETGGRTEAFF	TGTGCCAGTAGTATCGAGACAGGGGGGAGGACTGAAGCTTTCTTT
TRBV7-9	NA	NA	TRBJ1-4	CASSSITTNEKLFF	TGTGCCAGCAGCTCAATTACGACTAATGAAAAACTGTTTTTT
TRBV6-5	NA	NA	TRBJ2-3	CASSYSGTPSTDTQYF	TGTGCCAGCAGTTACTCGGGGACACCTAGCACAGATACGCAGTATTTT
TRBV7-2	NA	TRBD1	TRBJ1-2	CASSLGAGQVYGYTF	TGTGCCAGCAGCTTAGGGGCTGGACAGGTCTATGGCTACACCTTC
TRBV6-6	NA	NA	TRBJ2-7	CASSYDTSSYEQYF	TGTGCCAGCAGTTACGACACGAGCTCCTACGAGCAGTACTTC
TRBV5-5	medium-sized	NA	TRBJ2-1	CASSSGGVYNEQFF	TGTGCCAGCAGCTCGGGCGGGGTGTACAATGAGCAGTTCTTC
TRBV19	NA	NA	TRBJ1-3	CASGRVRDTIYF	TGTGCCAGTGGTAGGGTTCGGGACACCATATATTTT
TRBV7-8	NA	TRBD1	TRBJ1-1	CASTLGGYRGVPEAFF	TGTGCCAGCACCTTAGGGGGGTACAGGGGTGTTCCTGAAGCTTTCTTT
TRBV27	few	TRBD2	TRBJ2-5	CASRSIASGGQATQYF	TGTGCCAGCAGGAGCATAGCTAGCGGGGGGCAGGCGACCCAGTACTTC
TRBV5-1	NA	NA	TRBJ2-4	CASSTSNAPGNIQYF	TGCGCCAGCAGCACCTCCAACGCTCCGGGAAACATTCAGTACTTC
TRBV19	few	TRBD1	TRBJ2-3	CASSWDRGADTQYF	TGTGCCAGTAGTTGGGACAGGGGTGCAGATACGCAGTATTTT
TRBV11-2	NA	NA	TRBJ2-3	CASSLGRTSTDTQYF	TGTGCCAGCAGCTTAGGGAGGACTAGCACAGATACGCAGTATTTT
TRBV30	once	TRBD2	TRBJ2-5	CAWSVPAPSGGQETQYF	TGTGCCTGGAGTGTACCAGCCCCGAGCGGGGGCCAAGAGACCCAGTACTTC
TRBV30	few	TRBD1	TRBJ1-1	CAWTSHGQGRTEAFF	TGTGCCTGGACTAGCCATGGACAGGGTCGCACTGAAGCTTTCTTT
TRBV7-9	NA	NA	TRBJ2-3	CASTNTGTQYF	TGTGCCAGCACCAACACAGGTACGCAGTATTTT
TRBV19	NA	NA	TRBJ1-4	CASSSARVGEKLFF	TGTGCCAGTAGTTCGGCCAGGGTGGGTGAAAAACTGTTTTTT
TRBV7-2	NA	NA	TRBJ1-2	CASSLVGGRDYGYTF	TGTGCCAGCAGCTTAGTTGGGGGGCGGGACTATGGCTACACCTTC
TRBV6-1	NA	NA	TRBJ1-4	CASSEREGEKLFF	TGTGCCAGCAGTGAAAGGGAGGGGGAAAAACTGTTTTTT
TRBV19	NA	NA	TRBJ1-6	CASSEGGSSYNSPLHF	TGTGCCAGTAGCGAGGGGGGGAGCTCCTATAATTCACCCCTCCACTTT
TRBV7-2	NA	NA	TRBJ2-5	CASSPAPTDQETQYF	TGTGCCAGCAGCCCCGCCCCGACAGACCAAGAGACCCAGTACTTC
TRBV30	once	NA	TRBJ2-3	CALSRGDTQYF	TGTGCCCTGAGTAGGGGGGATACGCAGTATTTT
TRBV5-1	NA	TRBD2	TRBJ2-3	CASSPGTSGGALDTQYF	TGCGCCAGCAGCCCAGGGACTAGCGGGGGGGCCTTAGATACGCAGTATTTT
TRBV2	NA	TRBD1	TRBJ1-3	CASSTGAGNTIYF	TGTGCCAGCAGTACAGGGGCTGGAAACACCATATATTTT
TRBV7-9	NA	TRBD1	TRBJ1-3	CASSPYAQGENTIYF	TGTGCCAGCAGCCCCTATGCACAGGGGGAAAACACCATATATTTT
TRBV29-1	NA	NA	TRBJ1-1	CSVGDRDTEGPFF	TGCAGCGTTGGGGACCGGGACACCGAAGGTCCTTTCTTT
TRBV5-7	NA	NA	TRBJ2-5	CASSLKVLQTEETQYF	TGTGCCAGCAGCTTGAAGGTTTTGCAGACTGAAGAGACCCAGTACTTC
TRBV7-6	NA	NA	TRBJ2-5	CASSLARETQYF	TGTGCCAGCAGCTTAGCGCGAGAGACCCAGTACTTC
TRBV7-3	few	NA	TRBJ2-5	CASSLTRLETQYF	TGTGCCAGCAGCTTAACGAGGCTAGAGACCCAGTACTTC
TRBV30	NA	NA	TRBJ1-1	CAWTGLGGLKTEAFF	TGTGCCTGGACGGGGTTGGGGGGTTTAAAAACTGAAGCTTTCTTT
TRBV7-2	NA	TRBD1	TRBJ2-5	CASSMGQPNRFSRQETQYF	TGTGCCAGCAGCATGGGACAGCCCAATCGATTCTCTCGCCAAGAGACCCAGTACTTC
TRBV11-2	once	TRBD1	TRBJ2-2	CASSPQGHTGELFF	TGTGCCAGCAGTCCACAGGGGCACACCGGGGAGCTGTTTTTT
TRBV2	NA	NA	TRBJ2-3	CASSVGRKTDTQYF	TGTGCCAGCAGCGTAGGACGGAAGACAGATACGCAGTATTTT
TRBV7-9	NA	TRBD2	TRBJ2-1	CASSFVAGGLDEQFF	TGTGCCAGCAGCTTTGTGGCGGGGGGGTTGGATGAGCAGTTCTTC
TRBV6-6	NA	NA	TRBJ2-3	CASSYTTRASQYF	TGTGCCAGCAGTTACACGACTAGGGCGTCGCAGTATTTT
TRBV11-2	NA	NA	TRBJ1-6	CASSLGGFNSPLHF	TGTGCCAGCAGCTTAGGGGGATTCAATTCACCCCTCCACTTT
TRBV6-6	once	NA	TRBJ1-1	CASSLSLTGNTEAFF	TGTGCCAGCAGCTTGTCTCTGACTGGGAACACTGAAGCTTTCTTT
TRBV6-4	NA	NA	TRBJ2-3	CATTPGRTDTQYF	TGTGCCACCACTCCCGGGCGCACAGATACGCAGTATTTT
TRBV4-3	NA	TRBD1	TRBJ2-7	CASSQEAGPTGQGVPYEQYF	TGCGCCAGCAGCCAAGAGGCGGGACCCACGGGACAGGGAGTGCCCTACGAGCAGTACTTC
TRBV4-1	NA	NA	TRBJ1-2	CASSQGAAFNYGYTF	TGCGCCAGCAGCCAAGGTGCTGCGTTCAACTATGGCTACACCTTC
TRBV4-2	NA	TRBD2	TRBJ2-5	CASTGGETQYF	TGTGCCAGCACCGGGGGGGAGACCCAGTACTTC
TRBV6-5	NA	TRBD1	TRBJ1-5	CASRRTGINQPQHF	TGTGCCAGCAGACGGACAGGGATCAATCAGCCCCAGCATTTT
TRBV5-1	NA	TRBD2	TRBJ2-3	CASTDTSGGAADTQYF	TGCGCCAGCACTGACACTAGCGGGGGGGCAGCCGATACGCAGTATTTT
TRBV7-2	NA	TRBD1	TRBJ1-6	CASSTTGGHLISSPLHF	TGTGCCAGCAGCACAACAGGGGGCCACCTAATTAGTTCACCCCTCCACTTT
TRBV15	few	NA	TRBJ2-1	CATSRDMEVVGDEQFF	TGTGCCACCAGCAGAGATATGGAGGTCGTAGGGGATGAGCAGTTCTTC
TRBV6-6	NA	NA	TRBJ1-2	CASSPLGAPDYGYTF	TGTGCCAGCAGCCCCTTGGGGGCGCCGGACTATGGCTACACCTTC
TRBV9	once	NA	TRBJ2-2	CASSPYTGELFF	TGTGCCAGCAGCCCCTACACCGGGGAGCTGTTTTTT
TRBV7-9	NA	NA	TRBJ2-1	CASSLMGFRNEQFF	TGTGCCAGCAGCTTAATGGGGTTTAGGAATGAGCAGTTCTTC